This entry concerns a single T cell receptor (beta chain). Its antigen is unidentified. Every subset had its genomic DNA shared out evenly among several immunoSEQ plates. Data came from immunoSEQ multiplex PCR; TCRdb stores just in-frame clones and leaves some out. The profile covers nearly 2 million clones, with over 85% appearing a single time and around 1.2% taken by the ten largest. This record belongs to a study of shared clonotypes between healthy human individuals. Study-level findings and limits: Read depth was anticipated to influence clonotype sharing among donors.

The CDR3 spans 14 residues. V shed 0 bases and J shed 5 bases, with 10 bases lying between them. Per germline, CDR1 SEHNR and CDR2 FQNEAQ (reference sequence). CD45RO-negative cells were positively selected for CCR7, leaving out terminally differentiated effector memory CD45RA+ cells. Everyone who donated was a Caucasian adult who lived in Nashville, Tennessee. The chain uses TRBV7-9 and TRBJ2-5; TRBD1 is a possible D gene (5 bases). This TCR came from a man aged 18 to 35 in good health. The sequenced sample consisted of naive CD8+ T cells sorted from blood. This chain's CDR3 is CASSLAQGMETQYF. The CDR3 coding sequence is TGTGCCAGCAGCTTAGCGCAGGGTATGGAGACCCAGTACTTC. Variable domain in full (rest from reference TRBV7-9 and TRBJ2-5): DTGVSQNPRHKITKRGQNVTFRCDPISEHNRLYWYRQTLGQGPEFLTYFQNEAQLEKSRLLSDRFSAERPKGSFSTLEIQRTEQGDSAMYLCASSLAQGMETQYFGPGTRLLVL.